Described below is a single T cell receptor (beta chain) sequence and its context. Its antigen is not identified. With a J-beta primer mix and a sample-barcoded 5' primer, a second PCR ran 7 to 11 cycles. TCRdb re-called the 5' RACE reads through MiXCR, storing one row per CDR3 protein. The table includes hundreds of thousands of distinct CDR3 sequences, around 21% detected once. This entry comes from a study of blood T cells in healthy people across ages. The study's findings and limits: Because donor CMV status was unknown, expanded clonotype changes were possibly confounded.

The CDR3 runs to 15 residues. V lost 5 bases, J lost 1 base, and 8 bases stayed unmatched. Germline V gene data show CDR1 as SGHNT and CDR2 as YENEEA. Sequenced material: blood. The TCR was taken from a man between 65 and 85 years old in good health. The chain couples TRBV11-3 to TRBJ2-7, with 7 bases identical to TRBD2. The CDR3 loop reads CASSPGGAGSYEQYF. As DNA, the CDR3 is TGTGCCAGCAGCCCCGGGGGAGCGGGATCCTACGAGCAGTACTTC.